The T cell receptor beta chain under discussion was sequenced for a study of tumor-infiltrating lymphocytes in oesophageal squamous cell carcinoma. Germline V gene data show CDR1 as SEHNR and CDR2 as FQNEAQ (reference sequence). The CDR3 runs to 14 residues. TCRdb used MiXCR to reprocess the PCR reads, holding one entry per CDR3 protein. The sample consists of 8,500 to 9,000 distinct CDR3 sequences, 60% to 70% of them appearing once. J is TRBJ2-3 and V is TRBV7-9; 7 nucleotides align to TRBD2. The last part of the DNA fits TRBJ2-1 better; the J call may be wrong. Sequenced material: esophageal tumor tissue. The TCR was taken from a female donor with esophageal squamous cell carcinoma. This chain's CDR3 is CASSSRLAGNEQFF. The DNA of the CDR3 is TGTGCCAGCAGCTCGCGACTAGCCGGCAATGAGCAGTTCTTC.